This TCR beta chain is drawn from a study of OX40 agonist ivuxolimab in advanced cancers. The data were produced by immunoSEQ multiplex PCR, yet TCRdb's version contains in-frame clones alone and is incomplete. Of about 14,000 clones listed, approximately 80% are singletons. Sample: CD4+ or CD8+ T cells sorted from blood, taken in a trial of the OX40 agonist ivuxolimab. The receptor was isolated from an adult with an advanced solid tumor such as melanoma, head and neck, liver or kidney cancer.

The CDR3 DNA reads TGTGCCAGCAGTTTGACTAGCGGGAGATACGAGCAGTACTTC. This gives the protein CASSLTSGRYEQYF. V usage is TRBV27 and J usage is TRBJ2-7, with 12 bases fitting TRBD2. Germline V gene sequence: CDR1 MNHEY, CDR2 SMNVEV (reference sequence). This CDR3 contains 14 residues. V lost 3 bases and J lost 4; bases outside the gene matches: 1.